The 20 T cell receptor beta chains in this list originate from one sample, sequenced in a study of radiotherapy plus CTLA-4 blockade in lung cancer. Some clones are missing from TCRdb's copy, which holds only in-frame ones; the method was immunoSEQ multiplex PCR. Seen here are about 41,000 clones, around 77% observed once, and the top ten hold just under 8.5%. Sequencing was performed on peripheral blood, taken from a patient treated with radiotherapy plus ipilimumab. The receptors stem from a human donor with non-small cell lung cancer who had stable disease on radiotherapy plus ipilimumab.

The chain combines TRBV18 with TRBJ1-4; D uncertain. Between the trimmed V and J ends, which lost 2 bases and 7 bases, there was a span of 20 bases. This CDR3 has 17 amino acids. Germline values: CDR1 KGHSH, CDR2 LQKENI. This chain's CDR3 is CASSPIASVTASEKLFF. CDR3 nucleotides: TGTGCCAGCTCACCAATTGCTTCAGTAACGGCGAGTGAAAAACTGTTTTTT.

The genes are TRBV5-4 and TRBJ1-4, with TRBD1 matching over 11 bases. V lost 0 bases to trimming and J lost 8 bases; unmatched junction nucleotides: 0. This CDR3 has 14 amino acids. CDR1 and CDR2 from the germline V gene are SGHNT and YYREEE (reference sequence). The CDR3 region has the DNA TGTGCCAGCAGCTTGGGGGACAGGGGGGAAAAACTGTTTTTT. As protein: CASSLGDRGEKLFF.

The gene calls are TRBV19 and TRBJ2-1, with D possibly TRBD1 on 5 matching bases. Trimming shortened V by 7 bases and J by 6 bases, and 19 bases separated the two germline ends. CDR3 size: 15 residues. Germline CDR1 LNHDA, CDR2 SQIVND (reference sequence). The CDR3 sequence: CASTDSNRSPNEQFF. The CDR3 coding sequence is TGTGCCAGTACCGACAGTAATCGTTCCCCCAATGAGCAGTTCTTC.

This clone was picked up a small number of times. The chain recombines TRBV6-5 with TRBJ1-2, with no clear D. The V end lost 5 bases, the J end lost 9 bases, and 13 bases lay between the germline ends. Germline V gene lookup returns CDR1 MNHEY and CDR2 SVGAGI. This CDR3 is 12 amino acids long. As DNA, the CDR3 is TGTGCCAGCAGTGAAGTTGCAGTCCGCTACACCTTC. Its protein product is CASSEVAVRYTF.

This chain uses TRBV13 with TRBJ1-6; D might be TRBD1 (5 bases). Germline CDR1 and CDR2: PRHDT and FYEKMQ (reference sequence). The CDR3 has 15 amino acids. Trimming removed 4 bases from V and 5 bases from J, with 12 bases in between. The CDR3 sequence: CASSWGRANNSPLHF. The CDR3 DNA reads TGTGCCAGCAGCTGGGGCCGGGCTAATAATTCACCCCTCCACTTT.

The CDR3 DNA follows: TGTGCCAGCAGCTTAGGGACTAGCGGGGGGATCACAGATACGCAGTATTTT. As protein: CASSLGTSGGITDTQYF. The V call is TRBV7-6, the J call TRBJ2-3; TRBD2 agrees at 14 bases. Germline V gene sequence: CDR1 SGHVS, CDR2 FNYEAQ. CDR3 length: 17 residues. The V and J ends lost 1 base and 2 bases, in that order; junction bases with no gene match: 2. Full variable domain (rest looked up from reference TRBV7-6 and TRBJ2-3): GAGVSQSPRYKVTKRGQDVALRCDPISGHVSLYWYRQALGQGPEFLTYFNYEAQQDKSGLPNDRFSAERPEGSISTLTIQRTEQRDSAMYRCASSLGTSGGITDTQYFGPGTRLTVL.

V and J are TRBV9 and TRBJ1-1; D gene unclear. V lost 0 bases, J lost 0 bases, and 15 bases lay in between. The CDR3 sequence is 17 residues long. Germline values: CDR1 SGDLS, CDR2 YYNGEE. CDR3 DNA: TGTGCCAGCAGCGTAGGGTCTGACGAAACCATGAACACTGAAGCTTTCTTT. It specifies CASSVGSDETMNTEAFF.

V gene TRBV25-1 combines with J gene TRBJ1-6, with D possibly TRBD1 on 5 matching bases. Per germline, CDR1 MGHDK and CDR2 SYGVNS. With 3 bases removed from V and 12 bases from J, the gap between germline ends came to 24 bases. The CDR3 loop spans 17 amino acids. The CDR3 sequence is CASSESVRDWSARPLHF. The CDR3 DNA is TGTGCCAGCAGTGAGAGTGTTCGGGACTGGTCAGCGAGACCCCTCCACTTT.

The J gene is TRBJ1-1, the V gene TRBV18; no reliable D call. Trimming left V 3 bases short and J 3 bases short, with 8 bases between. The CDR3 has 13 residues. The germline V gene encodes CDR1 KGHSH and CDR2 LQKENI. CDR3 region: CASSPTGYTEAFF. The CDR3 bases are TGTGCCAGCTCACCGACGGGATACACTGAAGCTTTCTTT.

The chain recombines TRBV6-5 with TRBJ1-1, with D uncertain. In germline, CDR1 is MNHEY, CDR2 SVGAGI. V dropped 1 base and J dropped 1 base, with 4 bases sitting between them. The CDR3 runs 13 residues. The CDR3 nucleotides are TGTGCCAGCAGTTACTTCAGGAACACTGAAGCTTTCTTT. The encoded protein is CASSYFRNTEAFF.

This clone appeared once. The same CDR3 also results from other DNA sequences found in this sample. The V gene is TRBV2, the J gene TRBJ2-6; D remains ambiguous. Per the germline V gene, CDR1 is SNHLY and CDR2 is FYNNEI. The CDR3 extends over 15 amino acids. Trimming took 8 bases from V and 0 from J, leaving 11 bases between them. The CDR3 spells CASLPTRSGANVLTF. As DNA, the CDR3 is TGTGCCAGCCTCCCGACCCGCTCTGGGGCCAACGTCCTGACTTTC.

This clone has only one observation. This chain connects TRBV2 to TRBJ1-1; weak D call: TRBD1 (6 bases). The CDR3 totals 13 residues. From germline, CDR1 is SNHLY and CDR2 FYNNEI. Trimming took 6 bases from V and 4 from J, leaving 12 bases between them. CDR3 sequence reads: CASRTRGATEAFF. CDR3 DNA: TGTGCCAGCAGGACAAGGGGGGCCACTGAAGCTTTCTTT.

This clone was observed a handful of times. This chain links TRBV5-1 with TRBJ1-4; D is undetermined. Germline V gives CDR1 SGHRS, CDR2 YFSETQ. The V gene lost 0 bases and the J gene lost 0 bases, with 9 bases spanning the gap. This CDR3 is built from 16 residues. Here the CDR3 DNA reads TGCGCCAGCAGCTTGGGGCCTGCCTCAACTAATGAAAAACTGTTTTTT. Its protein is CASSLGPASTNEKLFF.

The rearrangement uses TRBV29-1 and TRBJ2-2, with D possibly TRBD1 on 5 matching bases. The germline gives CDR1 SQVTM, CDR2 ANQGSEA. The length of the CDR3 is 16 residues. V was shortened by 0 bases and J by 6 bases, with 17 bases between the two germline ends. The CDR3 DNA sequence: TGCAGCGTTGAAGATTATGGTGCAGGGATGGCCGGGGAGCTGTTTTTT. Translated, it gives CSVEDYGAGMAGELFF.

V is TRBV5-1 and J is TRBJ2-7, with D possibly being TRBD2 (5 bases). V gave up 0 bases and J gave up 6 bases, with 10 bases separating them. CDR1 is SGHRS, CDR2 YFSETQ, per germline. This CDR3 has 13 residues. Here the CDR3 reads CASSLGSSGEQYF. The CDR3 nucleotides are TGCGCCAGCAGCTTGGGTTCGAGCGGCGAGCAGTACTTC.

J is TRBJ1-2 and V is TRBV30; no definite D call. Germline V gene data show CDR1 as GTSNPN and CDR2 as SVGIG (reference sequence). This CDR3 is 15 amino acids long. Trimming took 0 bases from V and 1 from J, leaving 12 bases between them. CDR3 nucleotide sequence: TGTGCCTGGAGTGTAAATTATTGGAATAACTATGGCTACACCTTC. Protein product: CAWSVNYWNNYGYTF. The full variable domain, its missing parts supplied by reference TRBV30 and TRBJ1-2, is SQTIHQWPATLVQPVGSPLSLECTVEGTSNPNLYWYRQAAGRGLQLLFYSVGIGQISSEVPQNLSASRPQDRQFILSSKKLLLSDSGFYLCAWSVNYWNNYGYTFGSGTRLTVV.

The chain recombines TRBV29-1 with TRBJ1-6, with TRBD1 matching 7 bases. The CDR3 consists of 14 residues. Germline V gene data show CDR1 as SQVTM and CDR2 as ANQGSEA. The V gene end was trimmed by 5 bases and the J gene end by 8 bases; junction bases not matched to a gene: 9. The CDR3 loop is CSVRYRGTDSPLHF. The CDR3 DNA reads as TGCAGCGTTCGATACAGGGGAACGGATTCACCCCTCCACTTT.

This chain uses TRBV27 with TRBJ2-2; 8 nucleotides align to TRBD1. The CDR3 covers 16 residues. V was clipped by 6 bases and J by 8 bases; unmatched bases: 14. Germline V gives CDR1 MNHEY, CDR2 SMNVEV (reference sequence). DNA of the CDR3: TGTGCCAGCAGCTTAACCCAGGGGGCGGTAGCGGGGGAGCTGTTTTTT. This sequence encodes CASSLTQGAVAGELFF.

The V call is TRBV10-2, the J call TRBJ1-2; D is unclear. CDR1 WSHSY and CDR2 SAAADI come from the germline V gene. The CDR3 sequence is 18 residues long. V lost 2 bases and J lost 8, with 27 bases in between. The CDR3 bases are TGCGCCAGCAGTGAGCCAAGGCGGAGACAAGTCGACATTGGGGGCTACACCTTC. Its protein is CASSEPRRRQVDIGGYTF.

The rearrangement uses TRBV27 and TRBJ2-5; D may be TRBD2 (5 bases). This CDR3 is built from 14 residues. Between the trimmed V and J ends, which lost 5 bases and 1 base, there was a span of 11 bases. In germline, CDR1 is MNHEY, CDR2 SMNVEV (reference sequence). The CDR3 DNA reads as TGTGCCAGCAGTAAAAGGACTGTCCAAGAGACCCAGTACTTC. Its translation: CASSKRTVQETQYF.